This T cell receptor (beta chain) was obtained from a study of cytomegalovirus exposure and HLA in healthy donors. General observations from the study: Later analysis showed most CMV-associated TCR beta chains appearing HLA-restricted. Later on, a genetic analysis was performed. It linked a missense variant in DCLRE1C with V- and J-gene trimming of TCR beta. What was likely a sequencing artifact was a cluster of highly shared sequence variants.

This CDR3 comprises 15 residues. The germline gives CDR1 SGDLS, CDR2 YYNGEE. Trimming cost V 0 bases and J 7 bases; bases outside gene matches: 3. PCR was performed using 60 Vbeta and 13 Jbeta primers. TCRdb keeps only in-frame clones here, not all; method: immunoSEQ multiplex PCR. Here the sample table reports about 59,000 clones. Details on this clone: What it recognizes is unknown.

The receptor's source is a man between 25 and 39 years old in good health and CMV-seropositive. Sequences were obtained from PBMCs. The V call is TRBV9, the J call TRBJ2-1; TRBD2 matches at 11 bases. The CDR3: CASSVGSGRVNEQFF. CDR3 bases: TGTGCCAGCAGCGTAGGTAGCGGGAGGGTGAATGAGCAGTTCTTC.